Reported below is one T cell receptor beta chain. The antigen is unknown. Collection of around 9.3 milliliters of peripheral blood was performed for each donor. It was with a sample-barcoded 5' primer and a J-beta primer mix that a second PCR of roughly 7 to 12 cycles was run. Each CDR3 protein gets one entry after TCRdb re-called the 5' RACE reads with MiXCR. The table includes about 1.8 million distinct CDR3 sequences, 49% detected once. This record belongs to a study of blood T cells in healthy people across ages. Findings of the study overall: Versus aged donors, long-lived donors had higher diversity and more naive CD4+ cells.

Germline CDR1 and CDR2: LGHDT and YNNKEL (reference sequence). The V gene lost 3 bases and the J gene lost 0 bases, with 18 bases spanning the gap. This CDR3 is built from 19 residues. The sequence was obtained from a woman aged 35 to 49 in good health. The chain employs TRBV3-1 and TRBJ1-6; maybe TRBD1 (5 bases). The sequencing input was blood. In nucleotides, the CDR3 is TGTGCCAGCAGCCATTTTTATGGCCAGGGAAGCTCCTATAATTCACCCCTCCACTTT. This codes for CASSHFYGQGSSYNSPLHF.